The rows below give T cell receptor beta chains drawn from one sample of a study of T-cell reconstitution after alpha-beta-depleted transplantation in children. A single record per CDR3 protein comes from TCRdb applying MiXCR to the PCR reads. The sample includes 350,000 to 400,000 distinct CDR3 sequences, roughly 20% of them seen just once. Sequences were derived from PBMCs from the stem cell graft donor, sampled from the stem cell graft. These receptors were collected from a human donor who donated a stem cell graft to a child with acute myeloid leukemia. Both conserved end residues are trimmed from each CDR3. The D gene is left open where the match is weak. Clone size is given for some rows only: seen once, a few or many times, or a class if the clone is expanded.

cdr3_aa j_call v_call clone_size d_call
ASSLAGAHNEQY TRBJ2-7 TRBV5-1 few .
ASSEGGRESEAF TRBJ1-1 TRBV25-1 . .
ASSVDEETQY TRBJ2-5 TRBV9 . .
ASTRGSSYEQY TRBJ2-7 TRBV6-2/TRBV6-3 . TRBD2
SARQGAGGYT TRBJ1-2 TRBV20-1 few TRBD1
ASSESSGGEEQF TRBJ2-1 TRBV25-1 . TRBD2
AIGTGAEKLF TRBJ1-4 TRBV10-3 . TRBD1
ATQGRIGETQY TRBJ2-5 TRBV10-3 few .
SAQSPGKTGELF TRBJ2-2 TRBV20-1 . .
SARSASGRDEDTQY TRBJ2-3 TRBV20-1 few TRBD2
ASSLDGRALEQY TRBJ2-7 TRBV7-9 . .
ASSLTQSVAGVFNEQF TRBJ2-1 TRBV7-3 few TRBD2
SVFRTGATGELF TRBJ2-2 TRBV29-1 . TRBD1
ASSRTSGSSTDTQY TRBJ2-3 TRBV14 . TRBD2
ASSYRGRETQY TRBJ2-5 TRBV28 . .
ASSPKGQGSYEQY TRBJ2-7 TRBV4-1 few .
ASSYSGRRSEKLF TRBJ1-4 TRBV6-5 . .
ASSPPGVGQF TRBJ2-1 TRBV12-3/TRBV12-4 . .
SGGSDREKLF TRBJ1-4 TRBV29-1 few .
SARDPGANTGELF TRBJ2-2 TRBV20-1 few .
ASSLGQGTRPADTQY TRBJ2-3 TRBV12-3/TRBV12-4 few TRBD1
ASSLMGQGNTEAF TRBJ1-1 TRBV7-9 . .
ASSLTRENTGELF TRBJ2-2 TRBV7-2 . .
SVEWASTGELF TRBJ2-2 TRBV29-1 few .
ASSASSGKVGEQF TRBJ2-1 TRBV6-1 few TRBD2
AISEGSGGINEQF TRBJ2-1 TRBV10-3 few .
ASSYGGNEQF TRBJ2-1 TRBV6-6 many .
ASSPTGLAGGPWAYNEQF TRBJ2-1 TRBV4-1 . TRBD2
SAAQGWYQPQH TRBJ1-5 TRBV20-1 . TRBD1
ATSDSGVSYNEQF TRBJ2-1 TRBV24-1 . .
SARVLGGFSSYNEQF TRBJ2-1 TRBV20-1 many .
ASSSRGLLPNGYT TRBJ1-2 TRBV12-3/TRBV12-4 . .
ASSSSGRTYEQY TRBJ2-7 TRBV12-3/TRBV12-4 few TRBD2
ASRLQGGPSQPQH TRBJ1-5 TRBV12-3/TRBV12-4 few TRBD1
ASSPTGASHEQY TRBJ2-7 TRBV7-3 . TRBD1
SAREWVSSGNPYEQY TRBJ2-7 TRBV20-1 . TRBD2
ATNGSSLQETQY TRBJ2-5 TRBV24-1 few .
ASSQRSADQYTDTQY TRBJ2-3 TRBV4-3 few .
ASSFYGGGRETQY TRBJ2-5 TRBV12-3/TRBV12-4 . .
ASSTGLAFTSDEQF TRBJ2-1 TRBV7-2 many TRBD2
AINAGTGGSYEQY TRBJ2-7 TRBV10-3 . TRBD1
ASSKTQDSSGANVLT TRBJ2-6 TRBV21-1 . .
ATSDLQGSNNEQF TRBJ2-1 TRBV24-1 . .
ATGGPYNEQF TRBJ2-1 TRBV6-5 few .
SVRTASGNTIY TRBJ1-3 TRBV20-1 many .
ASSQGLALWEQY TRBJ2-7 TRBV12-3/TRBV12-4 . TRBD2
ASNGAVTNYGYT TRBJ1-2 TRBV6-1 few .
ASSPLLGTEDGYT TRBJ1-2 TRBV25-1 . TRBD1
ASRGQGRNEQY TRBJ2-7 TRBV27 few .